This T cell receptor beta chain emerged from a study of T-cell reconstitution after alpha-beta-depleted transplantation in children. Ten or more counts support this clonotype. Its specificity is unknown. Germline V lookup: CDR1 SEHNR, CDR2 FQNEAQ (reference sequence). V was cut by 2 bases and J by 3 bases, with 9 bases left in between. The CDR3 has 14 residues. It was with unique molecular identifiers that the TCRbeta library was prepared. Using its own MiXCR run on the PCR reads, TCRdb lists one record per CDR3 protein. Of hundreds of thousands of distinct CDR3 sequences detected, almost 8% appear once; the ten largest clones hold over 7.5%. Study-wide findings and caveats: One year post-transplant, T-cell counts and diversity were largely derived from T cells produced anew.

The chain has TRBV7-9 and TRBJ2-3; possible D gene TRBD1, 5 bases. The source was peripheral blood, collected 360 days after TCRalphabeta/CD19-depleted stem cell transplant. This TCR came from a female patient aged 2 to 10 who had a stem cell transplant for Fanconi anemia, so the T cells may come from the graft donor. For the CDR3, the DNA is TGTGCCAGCAGCTTACCCAGGGCTACAGATACGCAGTATTTT. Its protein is CASSLPRATDTQYF.